This TCR beta chain was observed in a study of shared clonotypes between healthy human individuals. V was clipped by 4 bases and J by 2 bases, with 7 bases between them. This CDR3 is built from 13 residues. The V gene's germline CDR1 is MNHNS and CDR2 SASEGT. Comments on this clone: Other DNA sequences in this sample translate to the same CDR3.

Only in-frame clones appear in the TCRdb table, and some are missing; sequencing was by immunoSEQ multiplex PCR. The sample has more than 1,200,000 clones, 98% seen once; the top ten hold 0.3% to 0.45%. V and J are TRBV6-1 and TRBJ2-3; a possible D gene is TRBD1 (6 bases). The sequencing sample was made of naive CD4+ T cells sorted from blood. This sample's subset: CD45RA+ positively selected. The clonotype originates from a man aged 25 to 40 in good health. The CDR3 DNA reads TGTGCCAGCAGTGGACAGGTCACAGATACGCAGTATTTT. Amino acid sequence: CASSGQVTDTQYF.